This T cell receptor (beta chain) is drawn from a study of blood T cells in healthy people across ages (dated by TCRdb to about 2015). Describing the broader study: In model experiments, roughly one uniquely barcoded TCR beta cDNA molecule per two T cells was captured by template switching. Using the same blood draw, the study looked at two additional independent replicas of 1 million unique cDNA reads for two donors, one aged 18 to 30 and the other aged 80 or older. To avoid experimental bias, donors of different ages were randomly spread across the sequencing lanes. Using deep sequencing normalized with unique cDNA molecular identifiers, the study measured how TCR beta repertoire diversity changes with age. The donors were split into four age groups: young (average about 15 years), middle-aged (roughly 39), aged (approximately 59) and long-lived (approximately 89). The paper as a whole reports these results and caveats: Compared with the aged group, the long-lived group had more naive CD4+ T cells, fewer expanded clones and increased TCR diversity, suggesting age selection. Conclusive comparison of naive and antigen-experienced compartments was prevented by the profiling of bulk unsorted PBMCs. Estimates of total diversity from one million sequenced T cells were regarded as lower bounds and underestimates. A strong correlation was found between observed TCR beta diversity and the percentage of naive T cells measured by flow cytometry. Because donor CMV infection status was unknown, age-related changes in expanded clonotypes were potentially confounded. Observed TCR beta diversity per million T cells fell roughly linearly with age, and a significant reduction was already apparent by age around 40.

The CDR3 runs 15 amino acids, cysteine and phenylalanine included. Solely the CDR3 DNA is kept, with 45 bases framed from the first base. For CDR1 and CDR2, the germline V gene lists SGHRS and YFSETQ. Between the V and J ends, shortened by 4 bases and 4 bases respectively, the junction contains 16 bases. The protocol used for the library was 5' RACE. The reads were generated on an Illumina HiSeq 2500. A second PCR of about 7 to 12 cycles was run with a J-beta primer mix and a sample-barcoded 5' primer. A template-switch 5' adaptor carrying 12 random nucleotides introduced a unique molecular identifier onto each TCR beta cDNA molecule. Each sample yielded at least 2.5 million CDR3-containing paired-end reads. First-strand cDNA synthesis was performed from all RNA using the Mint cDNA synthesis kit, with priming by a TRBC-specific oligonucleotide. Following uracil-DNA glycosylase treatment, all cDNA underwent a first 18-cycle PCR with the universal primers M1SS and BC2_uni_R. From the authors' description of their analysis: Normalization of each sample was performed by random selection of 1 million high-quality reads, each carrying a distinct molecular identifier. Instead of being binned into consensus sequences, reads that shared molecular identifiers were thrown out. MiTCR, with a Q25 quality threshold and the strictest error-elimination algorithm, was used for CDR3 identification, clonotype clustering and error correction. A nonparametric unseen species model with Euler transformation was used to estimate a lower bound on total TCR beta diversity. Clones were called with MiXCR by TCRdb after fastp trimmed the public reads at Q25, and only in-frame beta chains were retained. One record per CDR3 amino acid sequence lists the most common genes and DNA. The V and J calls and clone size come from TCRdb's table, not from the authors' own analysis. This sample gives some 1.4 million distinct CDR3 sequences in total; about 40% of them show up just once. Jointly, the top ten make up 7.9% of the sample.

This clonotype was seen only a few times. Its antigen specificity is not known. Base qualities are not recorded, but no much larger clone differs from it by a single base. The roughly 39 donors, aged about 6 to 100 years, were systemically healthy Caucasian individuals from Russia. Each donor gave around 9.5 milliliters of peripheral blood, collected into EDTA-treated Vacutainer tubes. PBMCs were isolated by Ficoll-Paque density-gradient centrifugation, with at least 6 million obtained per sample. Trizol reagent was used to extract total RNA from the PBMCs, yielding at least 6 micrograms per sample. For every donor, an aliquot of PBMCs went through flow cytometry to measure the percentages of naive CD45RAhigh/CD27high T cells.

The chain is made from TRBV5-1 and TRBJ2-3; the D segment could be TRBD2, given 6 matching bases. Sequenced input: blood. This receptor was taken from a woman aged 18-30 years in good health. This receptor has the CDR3 CASSPGGMAPDTQYF. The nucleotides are TGCGCCAGCAGCCCTGGGGGGATGGCCCCAGATACGCAGTATTTT.